Listed here are 3 T cell receptor beta chains from one sample, sequenced in a study of beta chain features in type 1 diabetes. Since all of the isolated RNA was reverse transcribed, expressed TCRB transcripts were what got sequenced. The data were produced by immunoSEQ multiplex PCR, yet TCRdb's version contains in-frame clones alone and is incomplete. The sample lists roughly 230,000 clones, about 9.3% occurring once. The sample comprised naive CD4+ T cells from blood. The receptors were gathered from a woman under 30 in good health.

This clone was counted a few times. The chain carries TRBV27 and TRBJ2-5; D perhaps matches TRBD1 (5 bases). CDR3 length equals 16 residues. V was pared by 1 base and J by 0 bases, with 12 bases between. CDR1 and CDR2 (germline): MNHEY, SMNVEV (reference sequence). CDR3 region: CASSLLGVSDQETQYF. Here the CDR3 DNA reads TGTGCCAGCAGTTTATTAGGGGTGTCCGACCAAGAGACCCAGTACTTC.

As regards this clone: The junction differs from germline at one of its ends, possibly a read error. The rearrangement joins TRBV10-3 to TRBJ2-5; 8 bases map to TRBD2. The germline gives CDR1 ENHRY, CDR2 SYGVKD. The CDR3 totals 14 residues. The CDR3 coding sequence is TGTGCCAGCAGTGCCAGACTAGCGCCAGAGACCCAGTACTTC. The encoded protein is CASSARLAPETQYF.

This clone appeared a few times. The V and J genes are TRBV12-5 and TRBJ1-2; 11 nucleotides line up with TRBD1. Germline CDR1 and CDR2: LGHNT and FRNRAP. Trimming removed 6 bases from V and 5 bases from J; junction bases left unmatched: 5. This CDR3 region has 14 residues. CDR3 in amino acids: CASGPGQGAYGYTF. CDR3 bases: TGTGCTAGTGGCCCCGGACAGGGGGCGTATGGCTACACCTTC.